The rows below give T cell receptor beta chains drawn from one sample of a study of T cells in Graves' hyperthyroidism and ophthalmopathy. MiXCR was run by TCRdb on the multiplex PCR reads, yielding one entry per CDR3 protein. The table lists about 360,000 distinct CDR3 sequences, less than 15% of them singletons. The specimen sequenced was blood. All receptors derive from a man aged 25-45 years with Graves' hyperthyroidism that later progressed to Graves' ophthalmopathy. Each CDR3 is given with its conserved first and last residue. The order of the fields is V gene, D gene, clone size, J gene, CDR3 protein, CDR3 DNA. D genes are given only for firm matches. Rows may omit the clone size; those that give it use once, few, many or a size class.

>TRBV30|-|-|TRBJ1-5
CAWSLSYSNQPQHF
TGTGCCTGGAGTCTGAGTTATAGCAATCAGCCCCAGCATTTT
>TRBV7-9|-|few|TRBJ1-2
CASSLEGREGYTF
TGTGCCAGCAGCTTAGAGGGGCGAGAAGGCTACACCTTC
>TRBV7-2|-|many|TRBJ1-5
CASSPRSNQPQHF
TGCGCCAGCAGTCCCAGGAGCAATCAGCCCCAGCATTTT
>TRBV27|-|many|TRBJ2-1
CASSPAPSSYNEQFF
TGTGCCAGCAGTCCAGCACCCAGCTCCTACAATGAGCAGTTCTTC
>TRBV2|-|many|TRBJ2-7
CASSETEVQLRGEQYF
TGTGCCAGCAGTGAAACGGAGGTCCAGCTAAGGGGCGAGCAGTACTTC
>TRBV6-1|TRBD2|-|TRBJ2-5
CASSAVTSHRRQTQYF
TGTGCCAGCAGTGCAGTGACTAGCCACCGGCGGCAGACCCAGTACTTC
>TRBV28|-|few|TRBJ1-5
CASGSLKGSPNQPQHF
TGTGCCAGCGGATCATTAAAAGGGAGTCCCAATCAGCCCCAGCATTTT
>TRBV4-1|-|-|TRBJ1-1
CSDQGYRAEAFF
TGCTCGGATCAGGGGTACCGGGCTGAAGCTTTCTTT
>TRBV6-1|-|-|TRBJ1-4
CASAGGGRTNEKLFF
TGTGCCAGTGCGGGGGGGGGAAGAACTAATGAAAAACTGTTTTTT
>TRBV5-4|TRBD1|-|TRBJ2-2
CASSLWVNTGDYTGELFF
TGTGCCAGCAGCTTGTGGGTTAACACAGGGGATTACACCGGGGAGCTGTTTTTT
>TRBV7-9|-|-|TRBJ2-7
CASSWPAGESYEQYF
TGTGCCAGCAGCTGGCCCGCAGGGGAAAGCTACGAGCAGTACTTC
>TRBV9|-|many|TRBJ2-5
CASSGGTTKATQYF
TGTGCCAGCAGCGGAGGGACAACCAAAGCTACCCAGTACTTC
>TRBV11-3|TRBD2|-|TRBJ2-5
CASSLGVAGDQETQYF
TGTGCCAGCAGCTTAGGGGTAGCGGGGGACCAAGAGACCCAGTACTTC
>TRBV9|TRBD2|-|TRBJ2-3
CASSVRSGGGVDTQYF
TGTGCCAGCAGCGTAAGGAGTGGCGGGGGGGTGGATACGCAGTATTTT
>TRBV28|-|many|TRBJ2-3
CASRSWTYTGSPRTDTQYF
TGTGCCAGCAGGAGCTGGACCTACACAGGGTCCCCTCGCACAGATACGCAGTATTTT
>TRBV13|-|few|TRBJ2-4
CASSLGDKSKGKNIQYF
TGTGCCAGCAGCTTAGGCGATAAGTCCAAGGGCAAAAACATTCAGTACTTC
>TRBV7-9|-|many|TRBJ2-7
CASSLGAVLAEQYF
TGTGCCAGCAGCTTAGGCGCCGTCCTAGCGGAGCAGTACTTC
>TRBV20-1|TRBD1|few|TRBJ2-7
CSAPPPERDRGSFRPYEQYF
TGCAGTGCTCCCCCCCCGGAACGGGACAGGGGTTCTTTTCGGCCCTACGAGCAGTACTTC
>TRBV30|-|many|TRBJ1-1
CAWSTGGGTEAFF
TGTGCCTGGAGTACCGGTGGGGGCACTGAAGCTTTCTTT
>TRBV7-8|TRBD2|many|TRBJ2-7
CASSWTSGTYEQYF
TGTGCCAGCAGCTGGACTAGCGGGACCTACGAGCAGTACTTC
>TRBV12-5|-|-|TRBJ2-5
CASGSRGGPGGTQYF
TGTGCTAGTGGTTCACGGGGGGGCCCAGGGGGGACCCAGTACTTC
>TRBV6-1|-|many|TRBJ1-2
CASSSYPGQNYGYTF
TGTGCCAGCAGTTCCTACCCGGGGCAGAACTATGGCTACACCTTC
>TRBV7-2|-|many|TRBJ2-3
CASSLVPRDTQYF
TGTGCCAGCAGCTTAGTACCCAGAGATACGCAGTATTTT
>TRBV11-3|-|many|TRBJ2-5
CASSLEKSARQETQYF
TGTGCCAGCAGCTTAGAGAAGTCGGCCCGCCAAGAGACCCAGTACTTC
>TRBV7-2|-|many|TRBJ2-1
CASSHIVSYNEQFF
TGTGCCAGCAGCCACATAGTCTCCTACAATGAGCAGTTCTTC
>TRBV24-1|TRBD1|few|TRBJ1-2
CANTKTGCGGYTF
TGTGCCAACACGAAGACAGGGTGTGGTGGCTACACCTTC
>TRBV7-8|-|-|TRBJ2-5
CASSLDSGLETQYF
TGTGCCAGCAGCTTAGATTCCGGGCTAGAGACCCAGTACTTC
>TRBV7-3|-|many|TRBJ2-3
CASSLMGSTDTQYF
TGTGCCAGCAGCTTAATGGGAAGCACAGATACGCAGTATTTT
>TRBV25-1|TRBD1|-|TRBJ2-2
CASSARTGGHGELFF
TGTGCCAGCAGTGCAAGGACAGGGGGTCACGGGGAGCTGTTTTTT
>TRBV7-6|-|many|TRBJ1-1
CASSLLAKNTEAFF
TGTGCCAGCAGCTTATTGGCAAAGAACACTGAAGCTTTCTTT
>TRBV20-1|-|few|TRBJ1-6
CSARDWGPNNSPLHF
TGCAGTGCTAGAGATTGGGGACCGAATAATTCACCCCTCCACTTT
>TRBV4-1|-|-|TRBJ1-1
CASSLPPGGENTEAFF
TGCGCCAGCAGCCTACCACCGGGGGGAGAAAACACTGAAGCTTTCTTT
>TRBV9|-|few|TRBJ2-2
CASSVEQGEAGELFF
TGTGCCAGCAGCGTAGAGCAGGGTGAGGCCGGGGAGCTGTTTTTT
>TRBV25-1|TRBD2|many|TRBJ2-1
CASSSTGTSVPNEQFF
TGTGCCAGCAGTTCCACCGGGACTAGCGTGCCCAATGAGCAGTTCTTC
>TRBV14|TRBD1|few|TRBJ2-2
CASSQVGTAETGELFF
TGTGCCAGCAGCCAAGTTGGGACAGCAGAAACCGGGGAGCTGTTTTTT
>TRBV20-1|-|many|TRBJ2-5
CSARQETQYF
TGCAGTGCTAGGCAGGAGACCCAGTACTTC
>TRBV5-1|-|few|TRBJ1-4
CASSLSGGDEKLFF
TGCGCCAGCAGCTTATCGGGGGGCGATGAAAAACTGTTTTTT
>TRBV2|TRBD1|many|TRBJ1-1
CASPEGAGTEAFF
TGTGCCAGCCCAGAGGGGGCCGGGACTGAAGCTTTCTTT
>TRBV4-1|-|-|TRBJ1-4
CASSQTKTNEKLFF
TGCGCCAGCAGCCAAACCAAGACTAATGAAAAACTGTTTTTT
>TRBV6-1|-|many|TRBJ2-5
CASRKTAKETQYF
TGTGCCAGCAGGAAGACCGCAAAAGAGACCCAGTACTTC
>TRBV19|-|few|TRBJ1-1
CASSIDRLSTEAFF
TGTGCCAGTAGTATCGACAGACTGAGCACTGAAGCTTTCTTT
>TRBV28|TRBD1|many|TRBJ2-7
CASSHSGTGTSEQYF
TGTGCCAGCAGTCACTCCGGGACAGGGACCTCCGAGCAGTACTTC
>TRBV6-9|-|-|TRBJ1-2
CASSYMGGGNYGYTF
TGTGCCAGCAGTTACATGGGAGGGGGAAACTATGGCTACACCTTC
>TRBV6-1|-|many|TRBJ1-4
CASSERGVEKLFF
TGTGCCAGCAGTGAAAGGGGGGTTGAAAAACTGTTTTTT
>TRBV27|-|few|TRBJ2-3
CASTVPGTDTQYF
TGTGCCAGCACGGTGCCCGGCACAGATACGCAGTATTTT
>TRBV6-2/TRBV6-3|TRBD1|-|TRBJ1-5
CASRLQGTDTQHF
TGTGCCAGCAGGTTACAGGGGACAGATACGCAGCATTTT
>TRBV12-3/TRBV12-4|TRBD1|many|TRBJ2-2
CASSSHTGVAGELFF
TGTGCCAGCAGTTCTCATACAGGGGTGGCCGGGGAGCTGTTTTTT